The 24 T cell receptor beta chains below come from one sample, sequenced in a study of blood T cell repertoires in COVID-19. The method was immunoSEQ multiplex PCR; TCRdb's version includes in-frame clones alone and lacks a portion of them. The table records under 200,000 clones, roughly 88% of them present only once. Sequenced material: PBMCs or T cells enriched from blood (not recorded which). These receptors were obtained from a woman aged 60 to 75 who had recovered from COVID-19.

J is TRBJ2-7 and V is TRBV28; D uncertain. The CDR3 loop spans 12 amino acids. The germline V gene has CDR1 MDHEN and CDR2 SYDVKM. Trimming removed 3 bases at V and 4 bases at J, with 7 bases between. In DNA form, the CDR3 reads TGTGCCAGCAGTTTGCGAGTTTACGAGCAGTACTTC. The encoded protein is CASSLRVYEQYF.

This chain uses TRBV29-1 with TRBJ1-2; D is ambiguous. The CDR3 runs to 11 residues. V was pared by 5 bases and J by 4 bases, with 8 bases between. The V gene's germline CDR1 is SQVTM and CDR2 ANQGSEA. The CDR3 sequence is CSVYDTYGYTF. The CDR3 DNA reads TGCAGCGTTTACGACACCTATGGCTACACCTTC.

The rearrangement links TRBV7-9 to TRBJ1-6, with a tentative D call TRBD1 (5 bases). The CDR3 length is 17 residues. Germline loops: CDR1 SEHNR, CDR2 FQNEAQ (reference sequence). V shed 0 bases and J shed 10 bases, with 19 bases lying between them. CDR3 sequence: CASSLAGEGRAKSPLHF. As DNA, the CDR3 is TGTGCCAGCAGCTTAGCCGGGGAGGGCAGGGCCAAATCACCCCTCCACTTT.

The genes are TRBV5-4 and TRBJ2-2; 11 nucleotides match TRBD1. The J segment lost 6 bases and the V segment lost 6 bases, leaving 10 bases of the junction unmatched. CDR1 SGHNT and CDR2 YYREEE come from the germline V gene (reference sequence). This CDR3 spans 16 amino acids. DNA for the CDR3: TGTGCCAGCACCCCTTGGGGGACAGGGGGAGCCGGGGAGCTGTTTTTT. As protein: CASTPWGTGGAGELFF.

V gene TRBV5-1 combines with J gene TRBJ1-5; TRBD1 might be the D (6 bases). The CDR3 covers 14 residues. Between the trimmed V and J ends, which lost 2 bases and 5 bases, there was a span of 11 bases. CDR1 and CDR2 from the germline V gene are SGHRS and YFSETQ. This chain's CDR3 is CASSFMGADQPQHF. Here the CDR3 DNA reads TGCGCCAGCAGCTTCATGGGGGCCGATCAGCCCCAGCATTTT.

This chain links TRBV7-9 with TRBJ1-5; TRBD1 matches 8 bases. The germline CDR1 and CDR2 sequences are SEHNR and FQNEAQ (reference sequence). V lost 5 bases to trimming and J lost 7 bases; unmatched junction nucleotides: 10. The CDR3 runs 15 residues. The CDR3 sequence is CASSGQGKFGQPQHF. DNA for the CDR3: TGTGCCAGCAGCGGACAGGGAAAGTTTGGGCAGCCCCAGCATTTT.

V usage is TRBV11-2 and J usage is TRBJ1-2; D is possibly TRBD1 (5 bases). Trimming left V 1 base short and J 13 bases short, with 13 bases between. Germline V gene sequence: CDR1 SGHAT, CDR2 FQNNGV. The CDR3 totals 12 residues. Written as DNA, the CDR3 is TGTGCCAGCAGCTTAGGTGGGGAGGGGAGCACCTTC. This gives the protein CASSLGGEGSTF.

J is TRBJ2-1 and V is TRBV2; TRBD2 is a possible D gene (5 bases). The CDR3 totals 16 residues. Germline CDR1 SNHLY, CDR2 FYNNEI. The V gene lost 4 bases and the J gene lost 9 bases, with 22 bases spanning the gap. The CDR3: CASSVEASTHFGEQFF. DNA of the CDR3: TGTGCCAGCAGTGTGGAGGCCTCCACCCACTTCGGTGAGCAGTTCTTC.

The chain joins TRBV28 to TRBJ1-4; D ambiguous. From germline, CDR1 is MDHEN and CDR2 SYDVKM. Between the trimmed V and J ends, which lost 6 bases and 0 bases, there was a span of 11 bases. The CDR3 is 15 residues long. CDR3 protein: CASSVGGATNEKLFF. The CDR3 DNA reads TGTGCCAGCAGCGTCGGCGGTGCAACTAATGAAAAACTGTTTTTT.

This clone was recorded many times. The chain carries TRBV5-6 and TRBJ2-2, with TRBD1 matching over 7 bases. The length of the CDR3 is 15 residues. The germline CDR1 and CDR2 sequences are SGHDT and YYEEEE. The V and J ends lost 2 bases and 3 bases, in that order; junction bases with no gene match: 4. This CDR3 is CASSLQGIYTGELFF. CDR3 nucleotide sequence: TGTGCCAGCAGCTTACAGGGGATCTACACCGGGGAGCTGTTTTTT.

CDR3 protein: CASIPTPTSYNEQFF. The CDR3, as DNA: TGTGCCAGCATCCCCACTCCTACCTCCTACAATGAGCAGTTCTTC. The J gene is TRBJ2-1, the V gene TRBV6-5; D ambiguous. This CDR3 is built from 15 residues. The V end lost 7 bases, the J end lost 0 bases, and 13 bases lay between the germline ends. Germline CDR1 MNHEY, CDR2 SVGAGI.

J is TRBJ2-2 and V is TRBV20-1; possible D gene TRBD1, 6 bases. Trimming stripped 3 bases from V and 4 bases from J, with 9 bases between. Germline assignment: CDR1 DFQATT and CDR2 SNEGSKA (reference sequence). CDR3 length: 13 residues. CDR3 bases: TGCAGTGCTAGTCAGGGGATCACCGGGGAGCTGTTTTTT. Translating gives CSASQGITGELFF.

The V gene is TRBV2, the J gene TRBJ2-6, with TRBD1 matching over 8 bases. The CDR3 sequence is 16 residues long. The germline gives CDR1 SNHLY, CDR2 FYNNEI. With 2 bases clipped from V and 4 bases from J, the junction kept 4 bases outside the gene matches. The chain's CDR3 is CASSEQGASGANVLTF. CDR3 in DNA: TGTGCCAGCAGTGAACAGGGGGCGTCAGGGGCCAACGTCCTGACTTTC.

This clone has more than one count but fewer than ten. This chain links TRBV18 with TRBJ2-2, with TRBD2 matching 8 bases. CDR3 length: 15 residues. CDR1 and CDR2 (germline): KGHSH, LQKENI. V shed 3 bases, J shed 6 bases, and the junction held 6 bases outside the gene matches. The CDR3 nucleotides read TGTGCCAGCTCACCGTTCGGGGGGGCCTCCGGGGAGCTGTTTTTT. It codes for CASSPFGGASGELFF.

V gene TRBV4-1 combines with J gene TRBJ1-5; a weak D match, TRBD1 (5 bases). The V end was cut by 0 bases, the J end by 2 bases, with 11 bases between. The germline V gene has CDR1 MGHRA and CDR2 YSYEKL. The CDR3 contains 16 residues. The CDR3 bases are TGCGCCAGCAGCCAAGACTACAGGCTTCGCAATCAGCCCCAGCATTTT. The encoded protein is CASSQDYRLRNQPQHF.

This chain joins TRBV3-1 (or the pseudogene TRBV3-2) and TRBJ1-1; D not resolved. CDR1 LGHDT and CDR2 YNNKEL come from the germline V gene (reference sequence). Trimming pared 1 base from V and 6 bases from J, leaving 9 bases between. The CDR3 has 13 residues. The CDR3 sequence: CASSQVSAAEAFF. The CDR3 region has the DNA TGTGCCAGCAGCCAAGTGTCGGCGGCTGAAGCTTTCTTT.

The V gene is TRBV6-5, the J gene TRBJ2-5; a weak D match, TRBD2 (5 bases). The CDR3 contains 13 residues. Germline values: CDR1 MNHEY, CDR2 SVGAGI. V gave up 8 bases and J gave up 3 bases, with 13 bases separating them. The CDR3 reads CASVRWGEETQYF. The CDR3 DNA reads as TGTGCCAGCGTCCGGTGGGGAGAAGAGACCCAGTACTTC.

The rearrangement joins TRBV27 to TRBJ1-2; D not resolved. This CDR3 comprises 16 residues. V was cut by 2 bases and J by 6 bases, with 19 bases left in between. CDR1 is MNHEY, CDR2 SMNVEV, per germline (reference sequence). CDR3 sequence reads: CASSLSVTGEGNGYTF. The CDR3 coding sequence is TGTGCCAGCAGTTTAAGCGTCACTGGCGAGGGAAATGGCTACACCTTC.

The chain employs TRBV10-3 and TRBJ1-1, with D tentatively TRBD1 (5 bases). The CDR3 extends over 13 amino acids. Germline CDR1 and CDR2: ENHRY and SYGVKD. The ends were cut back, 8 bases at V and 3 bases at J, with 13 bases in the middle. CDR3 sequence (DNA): TGTGCCATCCAGGAGGGGATCTACACTGAAGCTTTCTTT. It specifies CAIQEGIYTEAFF.

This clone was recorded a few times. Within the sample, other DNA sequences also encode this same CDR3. The DNA of the CDR3 is TGTGCCAGCAGCTTAGGGACAGGGAACACTGAAGCTTTCTTT. It encodes CASSLGTGNTEAFF. V usage is TRBV7-9 and J usage is TRBJ1-1; TRBD1 agrees at 7 bases. V gave up 1 base and J gave up 1 base; unmatched junction bases: 0. Germline CDR1 and CDR2: SEHNR and FQNEAQ (reference sequence). CDR3 size: 14 residues.

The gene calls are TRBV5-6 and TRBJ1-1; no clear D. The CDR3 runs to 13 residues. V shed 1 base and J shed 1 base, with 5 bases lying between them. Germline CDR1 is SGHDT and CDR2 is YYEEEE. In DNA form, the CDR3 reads TGTGCCAGCAGCTTGCGAGGGAACACTGAAGCTTTCTTT. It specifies CASSLRGNTEAFF. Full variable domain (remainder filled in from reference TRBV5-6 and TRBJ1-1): DAGVTQSPTHLIKTRGQQVTLRCSPKSGHDTVSWYQQALGQGPQFIFQYYEEEERQRGNFPDRFSGHQFPNYSSELNVNALLLGDSALYLCASSLRGNTEAFFGQGTRLTVV.

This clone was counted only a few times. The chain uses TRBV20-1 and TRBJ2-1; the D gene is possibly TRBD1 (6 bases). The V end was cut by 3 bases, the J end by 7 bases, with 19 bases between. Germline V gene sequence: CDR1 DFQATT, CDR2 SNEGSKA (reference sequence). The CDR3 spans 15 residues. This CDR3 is CSASLGGQRGNEQFF. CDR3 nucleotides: TGCAGTGCTAGTTTAGGGGGTCAGAGAGGGAATGAGCAGTTCTTC.

The CDR3 region has the DNA TGTGCCAGCAGCGTATCGGGGGATAGCAATCAGCCCCAGCATTTT. Translation: CASSVSGDSNQPQHF. The genes are TRBV9 and TRBJ1-5; possibly TRBD1 for D (5 bases). Germline V gene sequence: CDR1 SGDLS, CDR2 YYNGEE. CDR3 length equals 15 residues. The V end was cut by 1 base, the J end by 0 bases, with 8 bases between.

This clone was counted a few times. In DNA, the CDR3 is TGTGCCATCACGGGGACAGGGAAGGAAGGCTACACCTTC. It encodes CAITGTGKEGYTF. The V gene is TRBV10-3, the J gene TRBJ1-2; 9 nucleotides agree with TRBD1. This CDR3 comprises 13 residues. Germline V gives CDR1 ENHRY, CDR2 SYGVKD. The ends lost 7 bases at V and 8 bases at J; junction bases unmatched: 8.